Each of the 30 T cell receptor beta chains below was sequenced from the same sample in a study of cytomegalovirus exposure and HLA in healthy donors. The PCR contained 60 Vbeta and 13 Jbeta primers. Using immunoSEQ multiplex PCR, the repertoire was profiled, and TCRdb retains in-frame clones only, with some absent. The data hold some 200,000 clones, with around 88% observed a single time. Sequencing was performed on PBMCs. All receptors derive from a woman under 30 in good health and CMV-seronegative.

This chain connects TRBV29-1 to TRBJ2-1, with D tentatively TRBD1 (5 bases). The germline CDR1 and CDR2 sequences are SQVTM and ANQGSEA. The CDR3 is made up of 12 amino acids. Trimming left V 4 bases short and J 10 bases short, with 14 bases between. CDR3 residues: CSVGGTATEQFF. The CDR3, as DNA: TGCAGCGTTGGGGGCACGGCCACCGAGCAGTTCTTC.

The chain has TRBV14 and TRBJ2-7, with 8 bases matching TRBD1. Trimming at V came to 2 bases and at J to 2 bases, leaving 8 bases not matched to a gene. The germline V gene has CDR1 SGHDN and CDR2 FVKESK. The CDR3 sequence is 16 residues long. This chain's CDR3 is CASSQLGDRRTYEQYF. The CDR3 coding sequence is TGTGCCAGCAGCCAACTGGGGGACAGGAGGACCTACGAGCAGTACTTC.

The chain joins TRBV7-9 to TRBJ2-1; 9 nucleotides agree with TRBD2. The CDR3 spans 15 residues. CDR1 is SEHNR and CDR2 is FQNEAQ in the germline V gene (reference sequence). The V segment lost 5 bases and the J segment 8 bases; nucleotides outside the gene matches: 10. The CDR3 loop is CASSNSASGIYEQFF. The CDR3 coding sequence is TGTGCCAGCAGCAACTCTGCTAGCGGGATCTATGAGCAGTTCTTC.

CDR3 loop: CASSEFGATSGRGHEQYF. As DNA, the CDR3 is TGTGCCAGCAGTGAATTTGGGGCGACTAGCGGGAGGGGCCACGAGCAGTACTTC. This chain connects TRBV6-1 to TRBJ2-7; 14 nucleotides match TRBD2. With V trimmed by 2 bases and J by 5 bases, 11 bases remained unmatched. CDR3 size: 18 residues. Germline values: CDR1 MNHNS, CDR2 SASEGT.

The chain combines TRBV9 with TRBJ1-2; 8 nucleotides line up with TRBD1. CDR3 length: 15 residues. CDR1 SGDLS and CDR2 YYNGEE come from the germline V gene. V lost 3 bases, J lost 4 bases, and 8 bases stayed unmatched. The CDR3 nucleotides read TGTGCCAGCAGCGAGGACAGGGCACAAATCTATGGCTACACCTTC. Protein: CASSEDRAQIYGYTF.

Details on this clone: The germline gene is not matched at one end of the junction; a read error may be the cause. The chain links TRBV5-1 to TRBJ2-2; D uncertain. This CDR3 is 15 amino acids long. Germline V gene lookup returns CDR1 SGHRS and CDR2 YFSETQ. This chain's CDR3 is CASSLFSQSTRELFF. CDR3 nucleotides: TGCGCCAGCAGCTTGTTTAGCCAATCCACCAGGGAGCTGTTTTTT.

This clone was detected only a few times. V is TRBV7-2 and J is TRBJ1-3; TRBD1 matches 8 bases. CDR1 SGHTA and CDR2 FQGNSA come from the germline V gene. The CDR3 covers 16 residues. The V and J ends lost 5 bases and 0 bases, in that order; junction bases with no gene match: 6. CDR3 sequence reads: CASSLTGVNSGNTIYF. CDR3 DNA: TGTGCCAGCAGCCTGACAGGGGTGAACTCTGGAAACACCATATATTTT.

The chain employs TRBV27 and TRBJ1-1; a weak D match, TRBD1 (5 bases). This CDR3 has 15 residues. The V and J ends lost 2 bases and 1 base respectively, with 11 bases between them. Germline V gene sequence: CDR1 MNHEY, CDR2 SMNVEV (reference sequence). The CDR3 DNA sequence: TGTGCCAGCAGTTTAAATCGGGGGGGGAACACTGAAGCTTTCTTT. The encoded protein is CASSLNRGGNTEAFF.

CDR3 protein: CASRAGGQVGQPQHF. As DNA, the CDR3 is TGTGCCAGCAGGGCAGGGGGCCAGGTGGGTCAGCCCCAGCATTTT. The chain carries TRBV6-5 and TRBJ1-5, with 8 positions matching TRBD1. There are 15 residues in the CDR3. The J segment lost 6 bases and the V segment lost 6 bases, leaving 10 bases of the junction unmatched. The germline V gene encodes CDR1 MNHEY and CDR2 SVGAGI.

V gene TRBV4-1 combines with J gene TRBJ2-1; TRBD1 matches at 9 bases. Per germline, CDR1 MGHRA and CDR2 YSYEKL. The CDR3 has 15 amino acids. V lost 3 bases to trimming and J lost 8 bases; unmatched junction nucleotides: 8. The CDR3 DNA reads as TGCGCCAGCAGCCATACCGGGACAGGGAGGGATGAGCAGTTCTTC. Encoded protein: CASSHTGTGRDEQFF.

The gene calls are TRBV29-1 and TRBJ2-7; weak D call: TRBD1 (6 bases). Germline loops: CDR1 SQVTM, CDR2 ANQGSEA. This CDR3 region has 13 residues. Trimming pared 5 bases from V and 2 bases from J, leaving 13 bases between. The CDR3 bases are TGCAGCGTTAGGACAGTCCTAACCTACGAGCAGTACTTC. The encoded protein is CSVRTVLTYEQYF.

The chain is built from TRBV4-2 and TRBJ1-4; D perhaps matches TRBD1 (5 bases). The CDR3 length is 14 residues. The germline CDR1 and CDR2 sequences are LGHNA and YNFKEQ. Trimming pared 5 bases from V and 8 bases from J, leaving 15 bases between. The CDR3 DNA reads TGTGCCAGCAGCTACCCCGGGGGAGGGGAAAAACTGTTTTTT. It is translated as CASSYPGGGEKLFF.

This chain links TRBV6-1 with TRBJ1-4; 8 bases line up with TRBD1. The germline V gene has CDR1 MNHNS and CDR2 SASEGT. Trimming removed 6 bases from V and 6 bases from J; junction bases left unmatched: 6. The CDR3 extends over 14 amino acids. The CDR3 bases are TGTGCCAGCAGCCAGACAGGGGAAGATGAAAAACTGTTTTTT. Its protein product is CASSQTGEDEKLFF.

The chain couples TRBV9 to TRBJ2-7; 8 bases line up with TRBD2. Germline CDR1 reads SGDLS; CDR2 reads YYNGEE. The CDR3 loop spans 16 amino acids. The trim removed 4 bases at V and 6 bases at J, leaving 15 bases unmatched. The CDR3 sequence is CASSPRGAGGRVEQYF. The CDR3 DNA sequence: TGTGCCAGCAGCCCCCGGGGGGCGGGGGGTCGCGTCGAGCAGTACTTC.

The rearrangement links TRBV5-8 to TRBJ1-2, with 9 positions matching TRBD1. CDR1 and CDR2 (germline): SGHTS, YDEGEE. Trimming at V came to 3 bases and at J to 8 bases, leaving 14 bases not matched to a gene. The CDR3 totals 16 residues. DNA of the CDR3: TGTGCCAGCAGCTATCGTACCCCGAGGACAGGGGTCGGCTACACCTTC. Translating it yields CASSYRTPRTGVGYTF.

The gene calls are TRBV29-1 and TRBJ2-5; D may be TRBD1 (5 bases). The CDR3 runs 14 residues. V lost 4 bases and J 0 bases, leaving 12 bases between the germline ends. CDR1 and CDR2 (germline): SQVTM, ANQGSEA. Here the CDR3 DNA reads TGCAGCGTTGGCGACAGTCGTTACCAAGAGACCCAGTACTTC. It yields the protein CSVGDSRYQETQYF.

This sequence joins TRBV2 and TRBJ2-3, with 7 bases that match TRBD2. This CDR3 comprises 15 residues. J gave up 0 bases and V 6 bases, and 6 bases lay outside the gene matches. Per the germline V gene, CDR1 is SNHLY and CDR2 is FYNNEI. CDR3 in amino acids: CASRWEGQSTDTQYF. For the CDR3, the DNA is TGTGCCAGCAGGTGGGAGGGGCAGAGCACAGATACGCAGTATTTT.

In its sample, this clone was seen once. This sequence joins TRBV5-1 and TRBJ2-5, with 14 bases identical to TRBD2. The CDR3 spans 17 residues. Germline values: CDR1 SGHRS, CDR2 YFSETQ. Unmatched junction bases numbered 10, after V lost 4 bases and J lost 5 bases. DNA for the CDR3: TGCGCCAGCAGCGTCGGGACTAGCGGGGGAGCGCGGGAGACCCAGTACTTC. This translates into CASSVGTSGGARETQYF. Variable domain in full (rest from reference TRBV5-1 and TRBJ2-5): KAGVTQTPRYLIKTRGQQVTLSCSPISGHRSVSWYQQTPGQGLQFLFEYFSETQRNKGNFPGRFSGRQFSNSRSEMNVSTLELGDSALYLCASSVGTSGGARETQYFGPGTRLLVL.

The rearrangement links TRBV11-2 to TRBJ2-5; a weak D match, TRBD2 (7 bases). The CDR3 contains 17 residues. V lost 2 bases to trimming and J lost 5 bases, with 21 bases between them. Germline CDR1 SGHAT, CDR2 FQNNGV. The CDR3 loop reads CASSLHALRGGRETQYF. CDR3 nucleotides: TGTGCCAGCAGCTTACACGCCCTGAGGGGGGGAAGGGAGACCCAGTACTTC.

V and J are TRBV29-1 and TRBJ1-1; maybe TRBD1 (5 bases). Germline-derived CDR1 and CDR2 are SQVTM and ANQGSEA. The CDR3 contains 13 residues. Trimming took 4 bases from V and 1 from J, leaving 10 bases between them. The CDR3 sequence is CSVADQGNTEAFF. The CDR3 coding sequence is TGCAGCGTTGCGGATCAGGGGAACACTGAAGCTTTCTTT. Based on the CDR3 plus reference TRBV29-1 and TRBJ1-1, the full variable domain is SAVISQKPSRDICQRGTSLTIQCQVDSQVTMMFWYRQQPGQSLTLIATANQGSEATYESGFVIDKFPISRPNLTFSTLTVSNMSPEDSSIYLCSVADQGNTEAFFGQGTRLTVV.

V usage is TRBV7-2 and J usage is TRBJ2-1; 10 bases agree with TRBD2. From germline, CDR1 is SGHTA and CDR2 FQGNSA. After removal of 6 bases from V and 4 bases from J, the junction contained 6 bases not matched to a gene. The CDR3 is 15 amino acids. The CDR3 here is CASSRSGGPYNEQFF. The CDR3 DNA sequence: TGTGCCAGCAGTCGTAGCGGGGGGCCATACAATGAGCAGTTCTTC.

A note on this clone: This same CDR3 is encoded by further DNA sequences in the sample. The V call is TRBV19, the J call TRBJ1-5; possibly TRBD1 for D (6 bases). The germline gives CDR1 LNHDA, CDR2 SQIVND (reference sequence). V lost 3 bases and J 4 bases, leaving 13 bases between the germline ends. This CDR3 has 15 residues. CDR3 bases: TGTGCCAGTAGTATCCGGGGGGCGGCAAATCAGCCCCAGCATTTT. Its protein is CASSIRGAANQPQHF.

CDR3 coding DNA: TGTGCCAGCAGTTCCGGACTAGCGGTATACAATGAGCAGTTCTTC. Its protein is CASSSGLAVYNEQFF. V usage is TRBV6-1 and J usage is TRBJ2-1; 10 nucleotides align to TRBD2. Germline CDR1 MNHNS, CDR2 SASEGT. The J segment lost 4 bases and the V segment lost 5 bases, leaving 5 bases of the junction unmatched. The CDR3 totals 15 residues.

The rearrangement links TRBV7-2 to TRBJ2-5, with D perhaps matching TRBD2 (6 bases). The germline V gene encodes CDR1 SGHTA and CDR2 FQGNSA. This CDR3 contains 12 residues. Trimming removed 5 bases from V and 9 bases from J, with 13 bases in between. The CDR3 spells CASSLSGTSQYF. CDR3 in DNA: TGTGCCAGCAGCCTATCAGGGACTTCCCAGTACTTC.

This chain joins TRBV7-6 and TRBJ2-7; 12 nucleotides align to TRBD2. The ends lost 5 bases at V and 2 bases at J; junction bases unmatched: 19. Germline assignment: CDR1 SGHVS and CDR2 FNYEAQ. This CDR3 spans 20 amino acids. The CDR3 protein is CASSPMGLAGASAMAYEQYF. CDR3 nucleotide sequence: TGTGCCAGCAGCCCCATGGGACTAGCGGGCGCCTCAGCAATGGCCTACGAGCAGTACTTC.

The chain carries TRBV7-2 and TRBJ1-6; D not resolved. The CDR3 contains 14 residues. Germline V gene lookup returns CDR1 SGHTA and CDR2 FQGNSA. V was shortened by 4 bases and J by 9 bases, with 13 bases between the two germline ends. For the CDR3, the DNA is TGTGCCAGCAGCTCTTACATCATTTCTTCACCCCTCCACTTT. Translated: CASSSYIISSPLHF. The whole variable domain, filled in from reference TRBV7-2 and TRBJ1-6, reads GAGVSQSPSNKVTEKGKDVELRCDPISGHTALYWYRQSLGQGLEFLIYFQGNSAPDKSGLPSDRFSAERTGGSVSTLTIQRTQQEDSAVYLCASSSYIISSPLHFGNGTRLTVT.

This sequence joins TRBV23-1 and TRBJ1-5; no clear D. TRBV23-1 is identified as an open reading frame with a role that is uncertain. The CDR3 extends over 12 amino acids. Between the trimmed V and J ends, which lost 4 bases and 7 bases, there was a span of 8 bases. This CDR3 reads CASSRGPQPQHF. Here the CDR3 DNA reads TGCGCCAGCAGTCGCGGTCCACAGCCCCAGCATTTT.

The chain is built from TRBV13 and TRBJ2-5; D remains unclear. The J call is in doubt because the DNA end fits TRBJ2-7 better. Germline lookup yields CDR1 PRHDT and CDR2 FYEKMQ (reference sequence). This CDR3 contains 14 residues. The CDR3 DNA reads TGTGCCAGCAGTGTTAGGTTTGGGCCCTACGAGCAGTACTTC. It encodes CASSVRFGPYEQYF.

CDR3 amino acids: CASSSRTGGSEKLFF. The DNA of the CDR3 is TGTGCCAGCTCATCCCGGACAGGGGGGAGCGAAAAACTGTTTTTT. The chain joins TRBV18 to TRBJ1-4; 10 positions match TRBD1. The CDR3 loop spans 15 amino acids. Trimming removed 5 bases from V and 8 bases from J; junction bases left unmatched: 8. Germline lookup yields CDR1 KGHSH and CDR2 LQKENI.

The chain links TRBV10-3 to TRBJ2-7, with TRBD1 matching over 9 bases. CDR1 ENHRY and CDR2 SYGVKD come from the germline V gene. The ends lost 8 bases at V and 6 bases at J; junction bases unmatched: 8. The CDR3 loop spans 13 amino acids. CDR3: CAIAGTGRSEQYF. The CDR3 DNA sequence: TGTGCCATCGCCGGGACAGGGCGATCCGAGCAGTACTTC.